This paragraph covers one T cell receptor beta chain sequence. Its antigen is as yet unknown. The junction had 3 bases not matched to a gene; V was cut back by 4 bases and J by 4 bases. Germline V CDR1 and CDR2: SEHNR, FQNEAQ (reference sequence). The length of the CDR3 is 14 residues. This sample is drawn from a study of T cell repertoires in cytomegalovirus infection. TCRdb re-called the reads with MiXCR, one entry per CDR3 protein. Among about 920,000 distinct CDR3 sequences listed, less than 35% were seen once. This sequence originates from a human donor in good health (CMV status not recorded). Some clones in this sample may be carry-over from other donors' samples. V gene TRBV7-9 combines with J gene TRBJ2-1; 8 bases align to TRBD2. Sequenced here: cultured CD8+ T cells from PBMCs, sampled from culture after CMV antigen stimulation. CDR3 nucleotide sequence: TGTGCCAGCAGCTCGGGACTAGTTTACAATGAGCAGTTCTTC. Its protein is CASSSGLVYNEQFF.